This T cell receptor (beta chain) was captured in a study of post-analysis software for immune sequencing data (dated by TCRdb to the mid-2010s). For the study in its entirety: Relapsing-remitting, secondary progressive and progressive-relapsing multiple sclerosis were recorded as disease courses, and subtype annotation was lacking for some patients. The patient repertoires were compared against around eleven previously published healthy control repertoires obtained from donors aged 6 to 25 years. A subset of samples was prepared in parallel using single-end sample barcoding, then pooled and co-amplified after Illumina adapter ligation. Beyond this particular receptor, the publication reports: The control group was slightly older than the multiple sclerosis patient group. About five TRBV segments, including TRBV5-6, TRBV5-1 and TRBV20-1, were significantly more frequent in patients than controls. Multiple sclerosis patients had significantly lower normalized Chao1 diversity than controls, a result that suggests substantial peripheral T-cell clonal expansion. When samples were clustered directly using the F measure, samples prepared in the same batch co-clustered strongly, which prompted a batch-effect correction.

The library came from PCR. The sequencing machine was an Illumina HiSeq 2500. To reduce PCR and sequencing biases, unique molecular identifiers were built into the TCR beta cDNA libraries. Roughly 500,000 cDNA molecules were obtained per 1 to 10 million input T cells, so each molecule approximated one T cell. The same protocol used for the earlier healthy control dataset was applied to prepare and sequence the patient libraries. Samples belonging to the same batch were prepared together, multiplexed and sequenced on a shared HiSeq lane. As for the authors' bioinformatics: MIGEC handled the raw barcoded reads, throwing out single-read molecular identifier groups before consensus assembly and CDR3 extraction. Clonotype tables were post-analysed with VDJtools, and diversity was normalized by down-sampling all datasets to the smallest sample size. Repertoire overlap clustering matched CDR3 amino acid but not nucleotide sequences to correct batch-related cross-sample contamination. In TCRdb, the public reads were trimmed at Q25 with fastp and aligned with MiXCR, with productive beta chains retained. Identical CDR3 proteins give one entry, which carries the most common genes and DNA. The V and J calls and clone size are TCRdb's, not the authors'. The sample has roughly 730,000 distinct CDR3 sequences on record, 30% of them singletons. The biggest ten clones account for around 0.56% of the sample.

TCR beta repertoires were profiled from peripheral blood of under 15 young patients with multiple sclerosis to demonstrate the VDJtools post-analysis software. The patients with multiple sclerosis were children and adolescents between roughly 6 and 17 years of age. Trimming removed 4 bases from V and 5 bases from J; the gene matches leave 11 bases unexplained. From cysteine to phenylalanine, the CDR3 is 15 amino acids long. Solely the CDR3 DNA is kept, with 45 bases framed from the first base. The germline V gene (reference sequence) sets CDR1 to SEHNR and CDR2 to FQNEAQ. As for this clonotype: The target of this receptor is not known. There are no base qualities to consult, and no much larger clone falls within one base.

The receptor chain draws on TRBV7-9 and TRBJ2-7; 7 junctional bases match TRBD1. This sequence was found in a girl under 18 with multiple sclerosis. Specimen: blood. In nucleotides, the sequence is TGTGCCAGCAGCTCCCCCGACAGGGTTTACAACGAGCAGTACTTC. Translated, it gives CASSSPDRVYNEQYF.